This T cell receptor beta chain was found in a study of human T cells and chemical hapten exposure. It was the library that attached unique molecular identifiers to individual cDNA molecules. Study processing details: Ranging from about 20,000 to 700,000, TCR counts per sample had a median value of about 96,000. TCRdb re-analysed the 5' RACE reads in MiXCR, keeping a single row per CDR3 protein. For this entry, the V and J calls and clone size follow TCRdb and not the study's own pipeline. The sample lists approximately 140,000 distinct CDR3 sequences, around 4% seen once, with under 1.5% in the top ten. The CDR3 contains 17 residues. CDR1 and CDR2 from the germline V gene are LNHDA and SQIVND (reference sequence). Trimming shortened V by 3 bases and J by 2 bases, and 16 bases separated the two germline ends. Total RNA was extracted from unfractionated whole blood.

The clonotype originates from a female donor in good health. J is TRBJ1-4 and V is TRBV19; D is uncertain. CDR3 in DNA: TGTGCCAGTAGTATTGGCGTGGGTTTTCGGACTAATGAAAAACTGTTTTTT. Amino acid sequence: CASSIGVGFRTNEKLFF.